This T cell receptor (beta chain) is from a study of blood T cell repertoires in COVID-19. Study-wide background: Whether acute or convalescent, the COVID-19 samples came from the United States, Italy and Spain. In each case, the material was cDNA or gDNA derived from T cells, B-cell-depleted T cells, or PBMCs.

CDR1 is LGHNA, CDR2 YSLEER, per germline. Trimming removed 0 bases at V and 1 base at J, with 9 bases between. The CDR3 has 15 residues. Repertoires were generated with immunoSEQ multiplex PCR, while TCRdb's copy carries only in-frame clones and drops some. The sample lists approximately 150,000 clones, about 80% occurring once. The sequence was collected from a man between 45 and 60 years old in a cohort exposed to, infected with or recovered from COVID-19 (not recorded which). Source material: PBMCs or T cells enriched from blood (not recorded which). The V and J genes are TRBV4-3 and TRBJ1-1, with D perhaps matching TRBD1 (5 bases). The CDR3 loop reads CASSQDRGGNTEAFF. The CDR3 bases are TGCGCCAGCAGCCAAGATAGGGGCGGGAACACTGAAGCTTTCTTT.